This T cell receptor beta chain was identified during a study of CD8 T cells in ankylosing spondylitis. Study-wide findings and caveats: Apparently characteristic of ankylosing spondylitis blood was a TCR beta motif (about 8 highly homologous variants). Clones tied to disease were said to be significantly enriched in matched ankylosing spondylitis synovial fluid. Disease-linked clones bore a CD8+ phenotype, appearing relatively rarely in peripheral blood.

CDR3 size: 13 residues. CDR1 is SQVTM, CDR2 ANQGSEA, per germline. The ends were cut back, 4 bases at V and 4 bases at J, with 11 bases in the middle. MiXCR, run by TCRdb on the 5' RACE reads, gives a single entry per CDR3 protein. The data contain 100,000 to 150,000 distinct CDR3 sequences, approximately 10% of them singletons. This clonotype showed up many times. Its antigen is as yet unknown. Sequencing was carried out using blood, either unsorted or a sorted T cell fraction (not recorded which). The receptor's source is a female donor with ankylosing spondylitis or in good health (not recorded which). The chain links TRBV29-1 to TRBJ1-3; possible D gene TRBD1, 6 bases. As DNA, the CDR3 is TGCAGCGTTGGAGGACAGCCCGGAAACACCATATATTTT. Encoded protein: CSVGGQPGNTIYF.